This T cell receptor beta chain was documented in a study of cytomegalovirus exposure and HLA in healthy donors. The V gene's germline CDR1 is SEHNR and CDR2 FQNEAQ (reference sequence). The CDR3 loop spans 15 amino acids. V shed 5 bases and J shed 4 bases, with 17 bases lying between them. This clone occurred once. The PCR made use of 60 Vbeta and 13 Jbeta primers. Libraries were prepared by immunoSEQ multiplex PCR; TCRdb keeps only in-frame clonotypes and omits some of them. There are over 150,000 clones in the sample; roughly four fifths occur only once, and about 2.3% lies in the top ten. Donors likely had unrecorded immune exposures despite being nominally healthy when sampled.

The sequence came from a woman aged 30 to 39 in good health and CMV-seronegative. What was sequenced was PBMCs. V usage is TRBV7-9 and J usage is TRBJ2-5; D possibly corresponds to TRBD2 (7 bases). CDR3 nucleotides: TGTGCCAGCAGCCACCCCGCGGGGGCAGGAGAGACCCAGTACTTC. Amino acid sequence: CASSHPAGAGETQYF.